The 10 T cell receptor beta chains below all came from one sample that was sequenced in a study of T cell changes during pregnancy in multiple sclerosis. Only in-frame clones appear in the TCRdb table, and some are missing; sequencing was by immunoSEQ multiplex PCR. The table shows over 45,000 clones, with 80% to 95% occurring only once. Sequencing used CD4+ T cells from peripheral blood mononuclear cells, obtained after pregnancy. The receptors were sampled from a female donor with multiple sclerosis, enrolled in a pregnancy study.

The chain joins TRBV5-8 to TRBJ1-5, with 7 bases that match TRBD1. Germline values: CDR1 SGHTS, CDR2 YDEGEE. The CDR3 extends over 17 amino acids. J lost 2 bases, V lost 4 bases, and 12 bases had no gene match. CDR3 amino acids: CASSGRQGTVRNQPQHF. CDR3 coding DNA: TGTGCCAGCAGCGGGAGACAGGGAACGGTGCGCAATCAGCCCCAGCATTTT.

J is TRBJ2-7 and V is TRBV2; TRBD2 aligns across 8 bases. V trimming: 2 bases; J trimming: 0 bases; junction bases outside the gene matches: 9. Germline assignment: CDR1 SNHLY and CDR2 FYNNEI. The length of the CDR3 is 17 residues. The CDR3 coding sequence is TGTGCCAGCAGTGAAAGCGGTTTGCTAGCGGGCTCCTACGAGCAGTACTTC. It specifies CASSESGLLAGSYEQYF. The whole variable domain, remainder taken from reference TRBV2 and TRBJ2-7, is EPEVTQTPSHQVTQMGQEVILRCVPISNHLYFYWYRQILGQKVEFLVSFYNNEISEKSEIFDDQFSVERPDGSNFTLKIRSTKLEDSAMYFCASSESGLLAGSYEQYFGPGTRLTVT.

The chain is built from TRBV4-1 and TRBJ2-2, with 8 positions matching TRBD1. Per germline, CDR1 MGHRA and CDR2 YSYEKL. The CDR3 is made up of 17 amino acids. V was clipped by 4 bases and J by 6 bases; unmatched bases: 13. CDR3 in DNA: TGCGCCAGCAGCCCGCCCATGGACAGGGTCCCCTCCGGGGAGCTGTTTTTT. It translates to CASSPPMDRVPSGELFF.

The chain links TRBV5-4 to TRBJ2-1; 8 nucleotides agree with TRBD2. The CDR3 covers 16 residues. After removal of 2 bases from V and 1 base from J, the junction contained 5 bases not matched to a gene. Germline values: CDR1 SGHNT, CDR2 YYREEE (reference sequence). CDR3 nucleotides: TGTGCCAGCAGCTTTCAAGCGGGAGTATCCTACAATGAGCAGTTCTTC. It specifies CASSFQAGVSYNEQFF.

The chain links TRBV19 to TRBJ1-5, with D perhaps matching TRBD1 (5 bases). The length of the CDR3 is 15 residues. CDR1 and CDR2 from the germline V gene are LNHDA and SQIVND (reference sequence). Trimming left V 3 bases short and J 3 bases short, with 12 bases between. The CDR3 bases are TGTGCCAGTAGTATGGTGGGGCCGATCAATCAGCCCCAGCATTTT. This codes for CASSMVGPINQPQHF.

V gene TRBV7-9 combines with J gene TRBJ2-7; 9 bases are a match to TRBD2. Per the germline V gene, CDR1 is SEHNR and CDR2 is FQNEAQ (reference sequence). V shed 0 bases and J 0 bases; nucleotides not matched to a gene: 9. This CDR3 has 18 amino acids. CDR3 amino acids: CASSLATIAGVGSYEQYF. The CDR3 DNA reads as TGTGCCAGCAGCTTAGCCACTATAGCGGGAGTAGGCTCCTACGAGCAGTACTTC.

V and J are TRBV6-6 and TRBJ1-1; 10 bases map to TRBD1. V trimming: 5 bases; J trimming: 1 base; junction bases outside the gene matches: 4. The germline V gene encodes CDR1 MNHNY and CDR2 SVGAGI (reference sequence). The CDR3 totals 15 residues. The CDR3 DNA is TGTGCCAGCAGTCGACAGGGGGCCAGGAACACTGAAGCTTTCTTT. This codes for CASSRQGARNTEAFF.

This chain uses TRBV7-8 with TRBJ1-5; D is possibly TRBD1 (6 bases). CDR1 and CDR2 (germline): SGHVS, FQNEAQ. With 0 bases removed from V and 0 bases from J, the gap between germline ends came to 15 bases. This CDR3 region has 18 residues. In DNA, the CDR3 is TGTGCCAGCAGCTTAGCGCGTTTTACAGGGATTAGCAATCAGCCCCAGCATTTT. Amino acid sequence: CASSLARFTGISNQPQHF.

J is TRBJ1-5 and V is TRBV28; D is unresolved. This CDR3 region has 16 residues. Trimming shortened V by 6 bases and J by 0 bases, and 15 bases separated the two germline ends. The germline V gene has CDR1 MDHEN and CDR2 SYDVKM. The CDR3: CASRPTTRFSNQPQHF. DNA for the CDR3: TGTGCCAGCAGACCTACGACAAGATTTAGCAATCAGCCCCAGCATTTT.

The table lists this clone with a few counts. This chain links TRBV5-4 with TRBJ2-1; TRBD1 is a possible D gene (7 bases). CDR1 is SGHNT, CDR2 YYREEE, per germline (reference sequence). The V and J ends lost 6 bases and 5 bases respectively, with 15 bases between them. The CDR3 extends over 14 amino acids. CDR3 bases: TGTGCCAGCACCCGCGGCGGGACAGACAATGAGCAGTTCTTC. Its protein is CASTRGGTDNEQFF.